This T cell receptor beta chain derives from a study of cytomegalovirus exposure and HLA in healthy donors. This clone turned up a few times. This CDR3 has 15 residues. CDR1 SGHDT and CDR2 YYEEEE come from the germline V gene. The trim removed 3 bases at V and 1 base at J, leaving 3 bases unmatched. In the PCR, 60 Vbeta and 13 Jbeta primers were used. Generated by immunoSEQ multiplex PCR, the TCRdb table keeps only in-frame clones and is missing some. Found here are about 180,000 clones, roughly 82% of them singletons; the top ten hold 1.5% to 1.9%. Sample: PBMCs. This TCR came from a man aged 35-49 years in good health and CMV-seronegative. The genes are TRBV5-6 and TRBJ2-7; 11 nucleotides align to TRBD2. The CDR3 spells CASSWGLAESYEQYF. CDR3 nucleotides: TGTGCCAGCAGCTGGGGACTAGCGGAGTCCTACGAGCAGTACTTC.